This T cell receptor beta chain was captured by sequencing in a study of human T cells and chemical hapten exposure. As for the study in general: TCR yield per sample varied, mainly due to pooled library volumes. Study-level points and caveats: Versus controls, significantly more large CDR3 similarity clusters arose from expanded TCRs.

In the study's own analysis: The median was roughly 100,000 TCRs per sample, ranging roughly 23,224 to 750,000. TCRdb ran MiXCR on the RACE reads and lists one entry per CDR3 protein. It is TCRdb's table, rather than the study itself, that gives the V and J calls and clone size. Of about 40,000 distinct CDR3 sequences in the sample, approximately 3.3% were seen once. A few counts support this clonotype. Its target is not known. The time point denotes: patch test 2, 6 weeks after DPC sensitization. Treatment in this sample: therapeutic diphenylcyclopropenone sensitization with weekly scalp DPC. The study enrolled 18 to 70-year-old alopecia patients suitable for DPC. This receptor was taken from a middle-aged man with alopecia areata. Some clones in this sample may be carry-over from other donors' samples. Sequencing used whole blood, obtained in connection with sensitization to the hapten diphenylcyclopropenone (DPC).

CDR3 region: CASSARQGRSEQYF. CDR3 DNA: TGTGCCAGCAGTGCCCGACAGGGGAGGAGCGAGCAGTACTTC. The chain couples TRBV2 to TRBJ2-7; TRBD1 matches 8 bases. CDR3 length equals 14 residues. Germline assignment: CDR1 SNHLY and CDR2 FYNNEI. After removal of 4 bases from V and 6 bases from J, the junction contained 8 bases not matched to a gene.